Listed here are 15 T cell receptor beta chains from one sample, sequenced in a study of breast tumors, draining lymph nodes, adjacent tissues (dated by TCRdb to about 2016). Library creation used multiplex PCR. Sequencer: Illumina HiSeq 2000. TCRdb ran its own pipeline on the public reads, namely fastp trimming at Q25 and MiXCR clone calling, and kept in-frame beta chains. One record per CDR3 amino acid sequence lists the most common genes and DNA. The sample has over 60,000 distinct CDR3 sequences on record, roughly 57% of them singletons. In total, the top ten clones hold approximately 18% of the sample. Sequenced material: breast tumor tissue. Receptors were obtained from a female donor with breast cancer. Some clones in this sample may be carry-over from other donors' samples.

This clonotype has a count of ten or more. V is TRBV12-3 or TRBV12-4 and J is TRBJ2-3, with D tentatively TRBD1 (5 bases). The CDR3 spans 14 residues. V was shortened by 6 bases and J by 1 base, with 11 bases between the two germline ends. The CDR3 DNA follows: TGTGCCAGCAGCAGGGTTCGGGGCACAGATACGCAGTATTTT. Amino acids: CASSRVRGTDTQYF.

This clonotype was counted many times. Possible read error: a much larger clone is one base away. This chain connects TRBV20-1 to TRBJ2-1; no reliable D call. This CDR3 spans 11 amino acids. From germline, CDR1 is DFQATT and CDR2 SNEGSKA (reference sequence). The CDR3 protein is CSAGYNNEQSF. The CDR3, as DNA: TGCAGTGCTGGTTACAACAATGAGCAGTCCTTC.

This clonotype was seen only a few times. One base away lies a much larger clone, so this may be a sequencing read error. The chain joins TRBV6-1 to TRBJ2-7; 11 bases are shared with TRBD2. Unmatched junction bases numbered 14, after V lost 7 bases and J lost 6 bases. The CDR3 has 16 residues. Germline V gives CDR1 MNHNS, CDR2 SASEGT. As DNA, the CDR3 is TGTGCCAGCATCCACCAGAGGGCTAGCGGGAGGCGCGAGCAGTACTTC. It specifies CASIHQRASGRREQYF.

J is TRBJ1-2 and V is TRBV12-3 or TRBV12-4; 7 nucleotides line up with TRBD1. With V trimmed by 5 bases and J by 4 bases, 10 bases remained unmatched. The CDR3 sequence is 15 residues long. As DNA, the CDR3 is TGTGCCAGCAGTCTCTGGACACAGGGGACCTATGGCTACACCTTC. The encoded protein is CASSLWTQGTYGYTF.

The V gene is TRBV5-4, the J gene TRBJ2-5; TRBD1 might be the D (6 bases). The V gene lost 3 bases and the J gene lost 4 bases, with 13 bases spanning the gap. This CDR3 is 14 amino acids long. From germline, CDR1 is SGHNT and CDR2 YYREEE (reference sequence). CDR3 bases: TGTGCCAGCAGCTCGGCGACAGGTGGAGAGACCCAGTACTTC. Its protein is CASSSATGGETQYF.

The chain is built from TRBV19 and TRBJ1-4; perhaps TRBD1 as D (5 bases). Germline V lookup: CDR1 LNHDA, CDR2 SQIVND (reference sequence). V was pared by 2 bases and J by 5 bases, with 9 bases between. The CDR3 extends over 14 amino acids. The CDR3 DNA reads as TGTGCCAGTAGTATAAGTAGGGGAAATGAAAAACTGTTTTTT. This translates into CASSISRGNEKLFF. Full variable domain (outside the CDR3, taken from reference TRBV19 and TRBJ1-4): DGGITQSPKYLFRKEGQNVTLSCEQNLNHDAMYWYRQDPGQGLRLIYYSQIVNDFQKGDIAEGYSVSREKKESFPLTVTSAQKNPTAFYLCASSISRGNEKLFFGSGTQLSVL.

This clonotype was counted between two and nine times. The chain joins TRBV30 to TRBJ1-1, with 9 bases fitting TRBD1. The CDR3 is made up of 18 amino acids. Germline-derived CDR1 and CDR2 are GTSNPN and SVGIG (reference sequence). J gave up 4 bases and V 2 bases, and 17 bases lay outside the gene matches. The CDR3 reads CAWSLKEHRGRLATEAFF. The CDR3 coding sequence is TGTGCCTGGAGTCTTAAAGAGCACAGGGGGCGATTGGCCACTGAAGCTTTCTTT.

This clonotype appeared many times. V and J are TRBV3-1 and TRBJ1-5; D is perhaps TRBD1 (5 bases). V was clipped by 5 bases and J by 6 bases, with 17 bases between them. The CDR3 has 15 amino acids. Germline assignment: CDR1 LGHDT and CDR2 YNNKEL (reference sequence). CDR3: CASSLSGTGVQPQHF. The CDR3 nucleotides read TGTGCCAGCAGCTTATCGGGGACGGGGGTTCAGCCCCAGCATTTT.

This clonotype was found many times. The chain is built from TRBV5-6 and TRBJ1-1; D ambiguous. Trimming stripped 5 bases from V and 5 bases from J, with 13 bases between. Germline V lookup: CDR1 SGHDT, CDR2 YYEEEE. The CDR3 extends over 13 amino acids. The CDR3 DNA reads as TGTGCCAGCAGTCCCCACCGTCATACTGAAGCTTTCTTT. As protein: CASSPHRHTEAFF. Full variable domain (outside the CDR3, taken from reference TRBV5-6 and TRBJ1-1): DAGVTQSPTHLIKTRGQQVTLRCSPKSGHDTVSWYQQALGQGPQFIFQYYEEEERQRGNFPDRFSGHQFPNYSSELNVNALLLGDSALYLCASSPHRHTEAFFGQGTRLTVV.

The rearrangement joins TRBV28 to TRBJ2-5; 14 bases line up with TRBD2. This CDR3 contains 19 residues. Per the germline V gene, CDR1 is MDHEN and CDR2 is SYDVKM. Trimming removed 5 bases from V and 5 bases from J; junction bases left unmatched: 16. DNA for the CDR3: TGTGCCAGCAGTCGCGGGACTAGCGGGAGAGGGGGGGCAAGGGAGACCCAGTACTTC. Protein: CASSRGTSGRGGARETQYF.

In its sample, this clonotype was seen a few times. This chain connects TRBV13 to TRBJ2-1; the D is unclear. Germline V lookup: CDR1 PRHDT, CDR2 FYEKMQ (reference sequence). The CDR3 runs 14 residues. V shed 5 bases and J shed 3 bases, with 11 bases lying between them. The CDR3 reads CASSTPRDYNEQFF. In nucleotides, the CDR3 is TGTGCCAGCAGCACCCCGCGAGACTACAATGAGCAGTTCTTC.

The chain has TRBV10-3 and TRBJ2-1; D is unclear. Looked up from germline, CDR1 is ENHRY and CDR2 is SYGVKD. The germline V and J ends were trimmed by 10 bases and 8 bases, with 12 bases remaining between them. This CDR3 contains 11 residues. The CDR3 DNA is TGTGCCAGTGGTTTTGGCGATGAGCAGTTCTTC. Protein sequence: CASGFGDEQFF.

This sequence joins TRBV6-2 or TRBV6-3 and TRBJ2-7; 8 nucleotides match TRBD2. Germline CDR1 is MNHEY and CDR2 is SVGEGT. CDR3 length: 14 amino acids. The CDR3 region has the DNA TGTGCAAACAGTTCTACTAGCGGCGGGGCCGTGCAGTACTTC. Protein product: CANSSTSGGAVQYF.

This clonotype was seen at least ten times. An end of the junction does not agree with germline; a read error may underlie this. This chain uses TRBV6-6 with TRBJ2-3; no clear D. The CDR3 loop spans 14 amino acids. Germline values: CDR1 MNHNY, CDR2 SVGAGI (reference sequence). The CDR3 DNA follows: TGTGCCAGCAGTCACTCGATCGAAGTGGATACGCAGTATTTT. Translated: CASSHSIEVDTQYF.

This sequence joins TRBV19 and TRBJ1-1; TRBD1 agrees at 8 bases. This CDR3 has 14 amino acids. The V gene's germline CDR1 is LNHDA and CDR2 SQIVND (reference sequence). V gave up 8 bases and J gave up 0 bases; unmatched junction bases: 5. CDR3 region: CASCPRGLNTEAFF. CDR3 DNA sequence: TGTGCCAGTTGCCCCAGGGGGCTGAACACTGAAGCTTTCTTT.